This TCR beta chain was captured by sequencing in a study of human T cells and chemical hapten exposure. Study as a whole: Diphenylcyclopropenone was administered weekly to the scalp of patients throughout the approximately 23-week study. Notes on the study in general: Versus controls, expanded TCRs had significantly more large CDR3 similarity clusters.

This clonotype was seen ten or more times. Its antigen remains unidentified. Time point given: patch test 3, about 24 weeks after DPC sensitization. Treatment in this sample: therapeutic diphenylcyclopropenone sensitization with weekly scalp DPC. Whole blood, unfractionated, served as the material for total RNA extraction. TCRdb processed the RACE reads anew with MiXCR; each CDR3 protein has one entry. The repertoire consists of around 40,000 distinct CDR3 sequences, with about 13% occurring once and the leading ten covering roughly 2.1%. The CDR3 has 13 amino acids. Germline assignment: CDR1 SQVTM and CDR2 ANQGSEA. Trimming took off 3 bases at V and 5 bases at J, with 13 bases between the two ends.

This TCR was sampled from a woman aged 40 to 55 with alopecia areata. Some clones in this sample may be carry-over from other donors' samples. V and J are TRBV29-1 and TRBJ1-2; perhaps TRBD1 as D (5 bases). Specimen: whole blood, collected in connection with sensitization to the hapten diphenylcyclopropenone (DPC). CDR3 sequence reads: CSVDAPAGYGYTF. The CDR3 DNA sequence: TGCAGCGTTGACGCCCCGGCAGGGTATGGCTACACCTTC.